The 23 T cell receptor beta chains in this list originate from one sample, sequenced in a study of graft-versus-host responses after intestinal transplantation. Sequencing used immunoSEQ multiplex PCR; TCRdb keeps in-frame clones, though not all of them. The sample records some 79,000 clones, 85% to 90% being singletons. Their antigens remain unidentified. This material consisted of unstimulated CD4+ T cells sorted from spleen or lymph node cells, taken before intestinal transplant. The source is a human donor who received an intestinal transplant.

This rearrangement joins TRBV6-5 to TRBJ2-3; D is ambiguous. This CDR3 comprises 13 residues. CDR1 and CDR2 (germline): MNHEY, SVGAGI. The V end was cut by 7 bases, the J end by 0 bases, with 8 bases between. CDR3 region: CASTPPSTDTQYF. The CDR3 DNA follows: TGTGCCAGCACCCCCCCTAGCACAGATACGCAGTATTTT.

The V gene is TRBV5-6, the J gene TRBJ2-7; 8 positions agree with TRBD1. The J segment lost 5 bases and the V segment lost 4 bases, leaving 5 bases of the junction unmatched. Germline V gene sequence: CDR1 SGHDT, CDR2 YYEEEE. CDR3 size: 13 residues. This chain's CDR3 is CASSGQGKDEQYF. CDR3 coding DNA: TGTGCCAGCAGCGGACAGGGAAAGGACGAGCAGTACTTC.

The chain couples TRBV25-1 to TRBJ2-1; D not resolved. The CDR3 contains 14 residues. Looked up from germline, CDR1 is MGHDK and CDR2 is SYGVNS. Trimming took 1 base from V and 5 from J, leaving 9 bases between them. CDR3 sequence (DNA): TGTGCCAGCAGTGAATGGGCAGGCCACAATGAGCAGTTCTTC. Translation gives CASSEWAGHNEQFF.

This chain links TRBV6-5 with TRBJ1-1, with TRBD1 matching over 7 bases. The germline V gene encodes CDR1 MNHEY and CDR2 SVGAGI. This CDR3 spans 14 amino acids. V shed 8 bases, J shed 4 bases, and the junction held 10 bases outside the gene matches. CDR3 in DNA: TGTGCCAGCTGCGCCGGCACAGGGGCCACTGAAGCTTTCTTT. Translated: CASCAGTGATEAFF.

The chain links TRBV27 to TRBJ1-5; D unresolved. Trimming stripped 5 bases from V and 7 bases from J, with 9 bases between. Per germline, CDR1 MNHEY and CDR2 SMNVEV (reference sequence). The CDR3 extends over 12 amino acids. The DNA for the CDR3 is TGTGCCAGCAGTCCTAGCAGGCAGCCCCAGCATTTT. This codes for CASSPSRQPQHF.

The V and J genes are TRBV19 and TRBJ2-1, with 7 bases fitting TRBD1. J lost 2 bases, V lost 3 bases, and 4 bases had no gene match. The CDR3 is 15 amino acids. Germline V gene sequence: CDR1 LNHDA, CDR2 SQIVND (reference sequence). This chain's CDR3 is CASSMGQTTYNEQFF. CDR3 nucleotide sequence: TGTGCCAGTAGTATGGGACAGACTACCTACAATGAGCAGTTCTTC.

The J gene is TRBJ1-2, the V gene TRBV7-9; the match to TRBD1 covers 7 bases. The CDR3 spans 14 residues. Germline CDR1 and CDR2: SEHNR and FQNEAQ (reference sequence). V was clipped by 5 bases and J by 7 bases; unmatched bases: 10. In nucleotides, the CDR3 is TGTGCCAGCAGCCGAGAAGGGGGCGCGGGTGGCTACACCTTC. Protein: CASSREGGAGGYTF.

This clone was picked up one time. The V gene is TRBV5-4, the J gene TRBJ1-1; 7 bases line up with TRBD1. Germline CDR1 is SGHNT and CDR2 is YYREEE (reference sequence). Trimming took 4 bases from V and 6 from J; bases not matched to a gene: 6. CDR3 length equals 13 residues. The CDR3, as DNA: TGTGCCAGCAGCCCGGGACAGTGGGCTGAAGCTTTCTTT. It translates to CASSPGQWAEAFF.

V usage is TRBV4-1 and J usage is TRBJ1-4; the D gene is possibly TRBD1 (5 bases). The CDR3 sequence is 17 residues long. Germline CDR1 MGHRA, CDR2 YSYEKL. The V and J ends lost 2 bases and 11 bases respectively, with 24 bases between them. For the CDR3, the DNA is TGCGCCAGCAGCCAACCGGGACTCGGGGGGATTAGCTTGAAACTGTTTTTT. Translation gives CASSQPGLGGISLKLFF.

The gene calls are TRBV7-2 and TRBJ2-3; 9 nucleotides line up with TRBD2. Germline V CDR1 and CDR2: SGHTA, FQGNSA. Unmatched junction bases numbered 9, after V lost 3 bases and J lost 8 bases. The CDR3 consists of 15 residues. The CDR3 loop reads CASSLVAGEGGTQYF. CDR3 sequence (DNA): TGTGCCAGCAGCTTGGTAGCGGGAGAAGGGGGTACGCAGTATTTT.

The V and J genes are TRBV23-1 and TRBJ2-1; TRBD2 matches 9 bases. TRBV23-1 counts as an open reading frame of uncertain function. This CDR3 comprises 20 residues. V shed 7 bases, J shed 5 bases, and the junction held 24 bases outside the gene matches. CDR3 sequence reads: CASIPGSPRLAVRTDNEQFF. The CDR3 bases are TGCGCCAGCATCCCAGGCTCCCCACGACTAGCGGTGCGTACGGACAATGAGCAGTTCTTC.

This clone has just one count. J is TRBJ2-7 and V is TRBV5-1; TRBD2 is a possible D gene (6 bases). The CDR3 consists of 18 residues. Trimming took 0 bases from V and 4 from J, leaving 23 bases between them. Germline V gene data show CDR1 as SGHRS and CDR2 as YFSETQ. The chain's CDR3 is CASSLGPTSGTLIYEQYF. CDR3 sequence (DNA): TGCGCCAGCAGCTTGGGACCCACCTCCGGGACTCTTATATACGAGCAGTACTTC. Full variable domain (outside the CDR3, taken from reference TRBV5-1 and TRBJ2-7): KAGVTQTPRYLIKTRGQQVTLSCSPISGHRSVSWYQQTPGQGLQFLFEYFSETQRNKGNFPGRFSGRQFSNSRSEMNVSTLELGDSALYLCASSLGPTSGTLIYEQYFGPGTRLTVT.

This clone was counted once. For the CDR3, the DNA is TGTGCCAGCAGATCCACTACGAACTCCTACGAGCAGTACTTC. This sequence encodes CASRSTTNSYEQYF. The chain combines TRBV2 with TRBJ2-7; D call uncertain. Trimming took 6 bases from V and 0 from J, leaving 12 bases between them. CDR1 is SNHLY, CDR2 FYNNEI, per germline. This CDR3 has 14 amino acids.

The chain is built from TRBV4-2 and TRBJ2-1; D may be TRBD2 (5 bases). Germline loops: CDR1 LGHNA, CDR2 YNFKEQ. The V gene lost 4 bases and the J gene lost 0 bases, with 13 bases spanning the gap. The CDR3 is made up of 16 amino acids. CDR3 nucleotide sequence: TGTGCCAGCAGCCCAGAACGGAGGAGCTCCTACAATGAGCAGTTCTTC. It is translated as CASSPERRSSYNEQFF.

The chain employs TRBV9 and TRBJ2-3; D possibly corresponds to TRBD2 (5 bases). Germline V gives CDR1 SGDLS, CDR2 YYNGEE. Trimming left V 0 bases short and J 7 bases short, with 12 bases between. The CDR3 is made up of 14 amino acids. The CDR3 spells CASSVVASPNTQYF. In nucleotides, the CDR3 is TGTGCCAGCAGCGTAGTCGCTAGCCCTAATACGCAGTATTTT.

The chain couples TRBV30 to TRBJ2-7; D is perhaps TRBD1 (6 bases). Germline assignment: CDR1 GTSNPN and CDR2 SVGIG (reference sequence). This CDR3 is 14 amino acids long. The germline V and J ends were trimmed by 2 bases and 1 base, with 12 bases remaining between them. CDR3 sequence: CAWSRGGFSYEQYF. The CDR3 region has the DNA TGTGCCTGGAGTCGTGGGGGCTTTTCCTACGAGCAGTACTTC.

This clone was counted a single time. The gene calls are TRBV7-6 and TRBJ2-1, with 12 bases aligning to TRBD2. The CDR3 length is 16 residues. The ends lost 5 bases at V and 7 bases at J; junction bases unmatched: 9. Germline CDR1 SGHVS, CDR2 FNYEAQ. The CDR3 reads CASSPRPTSGRNEQFF. The CDR3 DNA follows: TGTGCCAGCAGCCCACGCCCTACTAGCGGGAGGAATGAGCAGTTCTTC.

The chain uses TRBV28 and TRBJ2-7; D perhaps matches TRBD1 (6 bases). The V end lost 4 bases, the J end lost 3 bases, and 13 bases lay between the germline ends. Germline loops: CDR1 MDHEN, CDR2 SYDVKM. CDR3 size: 14 residues. The CDR3 sequence is CASSSPGAGYEQYF. CDR3 nucleotides: TGTGCCAGCAGTTCCCCAGGGGCAGGCTACGAGCAGTACTTC.

V gene TRBV29-1 combines with J gene TRBJ2-1; TRBD1 matches 7 bases. The CDR3 runs 15 residues. Germline values: CDR1 SQVTM, CDR2 ANQGSEA. The ends lost 3 bases at V and 0 bases at J; junction bases unmatched: 5. CDR3 in DNA: TGCAGCGTTGATATCGGGACAGACTCCTACAATGAGCAGTTCTTC. Translated: CSVDIGTDSYNEQFF.

This clone has only one observation. The chain is built from TRBV7-3 and TRBJ2-3, with D perhaps TRBD1 (5 bases). CDR3 size: 13 residues. Germline-derived CDR1 and CDR2 are SGHTA and FQGTGA. With 6 bases removed from V and 6 bases from J, the gap between germline ends came to 13 bases. The DNA for the CDR3 is TGTGCCAGCAGTCAAACAGGAGTCGATACGCAGTATTTT. Protein sequence: CASSQTGVDTQYF.

V gene TRBV28 combines with J gene TRBJ2-7, with D unresolved. CDR3 length equals 12 residues. The V end was cut by 6 bases, the J end by 3 bases, with 9 bases between. Germline V gene sequence: CDR1 MDHEN, CDR2 SYDVKM. The CDR3 DNA sequence: TGTGCCAGCAGCTTGTTCGGCTACGAGCAGTACTTC. Amino acids: CASSLFGYEQYF.

The chain couples TRBV5-1 to TRBJ2-1; 7 bases map to TRBD2. J lost 3 bases, V lost 4 bases, and 7 bases had no gene match. The CDR3 is made up of 15 amino acids. From germline, CDR1 is SGHRS and CDR2 YFSETQ. DNA of the CDR3: TGCGCCAGCAGCCCGCCTAGCGGCGTCTACAATGAGCAGTTCTTC. Residues: CASSPPSGVYNEQFF.

Only a few counts were recorded for this clone. The genes are TRBV19 and TRBJ2-1; 9 bases map to TRBD2. CDR1 LNHDA and CDR2 SQIVND come from the germline V gene (reference sequence). Trimming cost V 4 bases and J 2 bases; bases outside gene matches: 18. CDR3 size: 20 residues. In DNA, the CDR3 is TGTGCCAGTAGTAAGACAAGTGTAAGGCGGGGGGGCCTCCCCTACAATGAGCAGTTCTTC. Translated, it gives CASSKTSVRRGGLPYNEQFF.